The present entry profiles one T cell receptor (beta chain) with its context. The antigen remains unidentified. Both 60 Vbeta primers and 13 Jbeta primers went into the PCR. TCRdb's table, derived via immunoSEQ multiplex PCR, lists solely in-frame clones and lacks some. The data contain about 200,000 clones, roughly 83% of them seen just once; the ten biggest clones take up around 0.38%. These data belong to a study of cytomegalovirus exposure and HLA in healthy donors. Study conclusions and caveats: When analyzed later, the rates of TCR association showed variation by HLA locus, with DRB1 the most and HLA-C the fewest.

The CDR3 is 15 residues long. The germline gives CDR1 SGHRS, CDR2 YFSETQ. V was clipped by 0 bases and J by 9 bases; unmatched bases: 5. The gene calls are TRBV5-1 and TRBJ2-1; 11 positions match TRBD2. Sequenced: PBMCs. The clonotype comes from a male donor in good health and CMV-seropositive. The CDR3 nucleotides are TGCGCCAGCAGCTTGGAACTAGCGGGAGTCGGTGAGCAGTTCTTC. Protein: CASSLELAGVGEQFF.